The 4 T cell receptor beta chains given below trace back to one sample, sequenced in a study of shared clonotypes between healthy human individuals. Naive-designated CD8 cells lacked CD45RO, were positively enriched for CCR7, and omitted terminally differentiated effector memory CD45RA+ cells. Using immunoSEQ multiplex PCR, the repertoire was profiled, and TCRdb retains in-frame clones only, with some absent. The table shows about 1,900,000 clones, with about 94% occurring only once. The sample consisted of naive CD8+ T cells sorted from blood. Receptors were obtained from a man aged 18 to 35 in good health.

J is TRBJ1-2 and V is TRBV7-8; D may be TRBD1 (6 bases). V dropped 2 bases and J dropped 5 bases, with 18 bases sitting between them. This CDR3 contains 16 residues. CDR1 and CDR2 from the germline V gene are SGHVS and FQNEAQ. This CDR3 reads CASSLISGAIPYGYTF. The CDR3 DNA reads as TGTGCCAGCAGCTTAATTTCAGGGGCTATCCCTTATGGCTACACCTTC.

The chain recombines TRBV4-1 with TRBJ1-6; D gene unclear. This CDR3 has 17 amino acids. The V and J ends lost 0 bases and 4 bases respectively, with 13 bases between them. Germline V CDR1 and CDR2: MGHRA, YSYEKL. The CDR3 here is CASSQDKGAPYNSPLHF. The DNA of the CDR3 is TGCGCCAGCAGCCAAGATAAGGGAGCCCCTTATAATTCACCCCTCCACTTT.

The chain uses TRBV10-3 and TRBJ2-2; D ambiguous. The CDR3 length is 15 residues. Germline loops: CDR1 ENHRY, CDR2 SYGVKD. Trimming stripped 1 base from V and 2 bases from J, with 8 bases between. CDR3 loop: CAISEFSGNTGELFF. CDR3 nucleotides: TGTGCCATCAGTGAGTTCAGTGGTAACACCGGGGAGCTGTTTTTT.

V gene TRBV10-1 combines with J gene TRBJ1-1, with D perhaps TRBD1 (5 bases). Germline lookup yields CDR1 WNHNN and CDR2 SYGVQD (reference sequence). The CDR3 contains 19 residues. The V end was cut by 1 base, the J end by 1 base, with 22 bases between. The CDR3 DNA is TGCGCCAGCAGTGAGTTCGATTCGAATAGGGGTAGTGAGAACACTGAAGCTTTCTTT. As protein: CASSEFDSNRGSENTEAFF.